This TCR beta chain was obtained from a study of beta chain features in type 1 diabetes. Regarding the study as a whole: Significant though moderate, a shortening of TCRB CDR3s appeared in all four CD4+ subsets of Type 1 diabetes patients. A pattern of fewer insertions and more deletions at VDJ junctions was seen in type 1 diabetes patients.

TCRB transcripts that were expressed got sequenced, as all of the isolated RNA had been reverse transcribed. Produced via immunoSEQ multiplex PCR; TCRdb's table is partial and in-frame only. The table lists tens of thousands of clones, 60% to 70% of them singletons, with over 0.25% in the top ten. CD45RO/CCR7/CD25/CD127/CD95/CD27 staining was used to isolate CD4+ naive, central memory, regulatory and stem cell-like memory cells by sorting. This clone was counted a few times. Antigen: not known. Input material: stem cell memory CD4+ T cells from blood. The receptor's source is a woman aged 25 to 39 with type 1 diabetes.

CDR3 in DNA: TGCGCCAGCAGGGAGGGACTAGCGGGATACAATGAGCAGTTCTTC. Residues: CASREGLAGYNEQFF. The chain recombines TRBV4-1 with TRBJ2-1; TRBD2 aligns across 13 bases. Per the germline V gene, CDR1 is MGHRA and CDR2 is YSYEKL. J gave up 4 bases and V 6 bases, and 3 bases lay outside the gene matches. CDR3 size: 15 residues.